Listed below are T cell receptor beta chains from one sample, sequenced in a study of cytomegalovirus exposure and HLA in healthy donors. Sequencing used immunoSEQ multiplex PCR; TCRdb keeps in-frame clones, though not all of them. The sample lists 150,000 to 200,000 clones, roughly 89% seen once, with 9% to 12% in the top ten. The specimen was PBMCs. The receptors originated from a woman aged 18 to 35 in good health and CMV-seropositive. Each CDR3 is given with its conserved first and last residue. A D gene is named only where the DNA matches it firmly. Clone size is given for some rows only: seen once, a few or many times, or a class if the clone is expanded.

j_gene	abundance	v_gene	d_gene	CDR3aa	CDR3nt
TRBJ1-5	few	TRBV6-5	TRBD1	CASRPGTGAGQPQHF	TGTGCCAGCAGACCCGGGACAGGGGCAGGTCAGCCCCAGCATTTT
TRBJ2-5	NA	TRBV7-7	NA	CASSGAGGTETQYF	TGTGCTAGCAGCGGCGCAGGAGGAACGGAGACCCAGTACTTC
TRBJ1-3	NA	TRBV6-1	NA	CASSDGGAGNTIYF	TGTGCCAGCAGTGACGGGGGAGCTGGAAACACCATATATTTT
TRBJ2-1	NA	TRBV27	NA	CASSFLTAYYNEQFF	TGTGCCAGCAGTTTCTTGACAGCTTACTACAATGAGCAGTTCTTC
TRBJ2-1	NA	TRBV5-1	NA	CASSLFQGSSFNEQFF	TGCGCCAGCAGCTTATTCCAGGGCAGCTCCTTCAATGAGCAGTTCTTC
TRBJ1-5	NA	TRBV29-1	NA	CSVVDEGDSNQPQHF	TGCAGCGTTGTTGATGAGGGAGATAGCAATCAGCCCCAGCATTTT
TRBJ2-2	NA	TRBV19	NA	CASSILVNTGELFF	TGTGCCAGTAGTATACTCGTAAACACCGGGGAGCTGTTTTTT
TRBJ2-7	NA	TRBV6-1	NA	CASSEAGRPLYEQYF	TGTGCCAGCAGTGAAGCCGGCAGGCCCCTTTACGAGCAGTACTTC
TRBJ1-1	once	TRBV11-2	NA	CASSLLGLGAFF	TGTGCCAGCAGCCTGCTGGGGCTCGGCGCTTTCTTT
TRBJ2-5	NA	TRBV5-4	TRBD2	CASSRTSGRKGETQYF	TGTGCCAGCAGCAGGACTAGCGGGAGGAAGGGAGAGACCCAGTACTTC
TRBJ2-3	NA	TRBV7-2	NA	CASSLGGPWGTDTQYF	TGTGCCAGCAGCTTAGGAGGCCCGTGGGGCACAGATACGCAGTATTTT
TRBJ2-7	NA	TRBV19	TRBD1	CASSRTGTGGGEQYF	TGTGCCAGTAGTAGAACCGGGACAGGGGGTGGGGAGCAGTACTTC
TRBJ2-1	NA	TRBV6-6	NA	CASSYSRDIGWDEQFF	TGTGCCAGCAGTTACTCGAGGGACATCGGTTGGGATGAGCAGTTCTTC
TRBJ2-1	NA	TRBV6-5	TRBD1	CASSYSQGAYNEQFF	TGTGCCAGCAGTTATTCCCAGGGGGCCTACAATGAGCAGTTCTTC
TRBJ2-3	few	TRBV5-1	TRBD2	CASSLGTSGRTTDTQYF	TGCGCCAGCAGCTTGGGGACTAGCGGGAGGACCACAGATACGCAGTATTTT
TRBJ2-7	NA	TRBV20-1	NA	CSATSSYEQYF	TGCAGTGCTACCAGCTCCTACGAGCAGTACTTC
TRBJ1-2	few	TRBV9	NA	CASSVSRNYGYTF	TGTGCCAGCAGCGTATCTAGGAACTATGGCTACACCTTC
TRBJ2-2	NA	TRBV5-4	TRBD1	CASSLVGTGAGELFF	TGTGCCAGCAGCTTGGTGGGGACAGGGGCCGGGGAGCTGTTTTTT
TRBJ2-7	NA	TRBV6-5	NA	CASSYTGVYEQYF	TGTGCCAGCAGTTACACGGGGGTCTACGAGCAGTACTTC
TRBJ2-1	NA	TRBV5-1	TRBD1	CASRPGQAYNEQFF	TGCGCCAGTAGGCCGGGACAGGCATACAATGAGCAGTTCTTC
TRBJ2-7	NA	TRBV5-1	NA	CASSTEERVYEQYF	TGCGCCAGCAGCACAGAAGAGCGGGTCTACGAGCAGTACTTC
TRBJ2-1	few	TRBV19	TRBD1	CASRQPPGQGGYEQFF	TGTGCCAGTAGACAGCCCCCGGGACAGGGAGGCTATGAGCAGTTCTTC
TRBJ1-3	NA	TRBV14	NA	CASSQVFGAHGETGNTIYF	TGTGCCAGCAGCCAAGTGTTTGGGGCACACGGAGAAACTGGAAACACCATATATTTT
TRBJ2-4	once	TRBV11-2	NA	CASSLVSGVGRGLQYF	TGTGCCAGCAGCTTAGTGTCAGGGGTCGGGCGTGGGCTGCAGTACTTC
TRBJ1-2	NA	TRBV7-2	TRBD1	CASSPPPGTGYGYTF	TGTGCCAGCAGCCCACCCCCCGGGACAGGGTATGGCTACACCTTC
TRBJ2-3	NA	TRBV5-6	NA	CASSDLRTRLPGTQYF	TGTGCCAGCAGCGACCTACGGACGCGCCTGCCGGGGACGCAGTATTTT
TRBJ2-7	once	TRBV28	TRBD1	CATRTGWYEQYF	TGTGCCACGCGGACAGGGTGGTACGAGCAGTACTTC
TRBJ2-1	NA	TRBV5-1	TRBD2	CASSLGTSGVSSYNEQFF	TGCGCCAGCAGCTTGGGGACTAGCGGGGTAAGCTCCTACAATGAGCAGTTCTTC